The following is a T cell receptor beta chain sequence with its context. Original processing notes: Reference gene primers were amplified, and this amplification served to estimate nucleated cell counts. The table came from immunoSEQ multiplex PCR; TCRdb's copy has only in-frame clones and leaves some out. From that table come the V and J calls and clone size; the DNA was used to work out D and trimming. The profile shows some 200,000 clones, more than 70% of them singletons. This sample was taken from a study of blood T cell repertoires in COVID-19. This CDR3 has 17 residues. Germline trimming cut 0 bases from V and 1 base from J; bases unmatched to any gene: 10. The germline CDR1 and CDR2 sequences are SQVTM and ANQGSEA.

This TCR was recovered from a woman in her sixties with acute or convalescent COVID-19. The rearrangement uses TRBV29-1 and TRBJ1-1, with 8 bases fitting TRBD1. Sequenced: peripheral blood. The CDR3 bases are TGCAGCGTTGAAGATACGGGACAGGTAGAGGGGAACACTGAAGCTTTCTTT. Its translation is CSVEDTGQVEGNTEAFF.